The rows below give T cell receptor beta chains drawn from one sample of a study of OX40 agonist ivuxolimab in advanced cancers. Some clones are missing from TCRdb's copy, which holds only in-frame ones; the method was immunoSEQ multiplex PCR. This sample has 15,000 to 20,000 clones, with more than 80% found just once. Sequences were derived from CD4+ or CD8+ T cells sorted from blood, sampled in a trial of the OX40 agonist ivuxolimab. The receptors were sampled from an adult with an advanced solid tumor such as melanoma, head and neck, liver or kidney cancer. CDR3s include the opening cysteine and the closing phenylalanine or tryptophan. The D gene is left open where the match is weak. The listing skips clone size in some rows; elsewhere it reads once, few, many or a size class.

-	TRBV27	TRBD1	TRBJ1-2	CASRPRTGLAGYTF	TGTGCCAGCAGACCCCGGACAGGGTTAGCTGGCTACACCTTC
-	TRBV9	TRBD1	TRBJ1-2	CASSGDRLYGYTF	TGTGCCAGCAGCGGGGACAGGCTCTATGGCTACACCTTC
-	TRBV28	TRBD1	TRBJ1-5	CASSLRDRAYSNQPQHF	TGTGCCAGCAGTCTCCGGGACAGGGCTTATAGCAATCAGCCCCAGCATTTT
-	TRBV27	TRBD1	TRBJ1-5	CASSLGTGSNQPQHF	TGTGCCAGCAGTTTAGGGACAGGGTCGAATCAGCCCCAGCATTTT
-	TRBV18	-	TRBJ2-3	CASSPGPYTDTQYF	TGTGCCAGCTCACCGGGACCTTACACAGATACGCAGTATTTT
-	TRBV18	-	TRBJ2-3	CASSYESDTQYF	TGTGCCAGCTCGTATGAGTCAGATACGCAGTATTTT
few	TRBV18	-	TRBJ1-1	CASSGFENTEAFF	TGTGCCAGCTCCGGGTTTGAGAACACTGAAGCTTTCTTT
-	TRBV6-4	TRBD2	TRBJ2-2	CASSEGVAGADTGELFF	TGTGCCAGCAGTGAAGGGGTAGCGGGGGCCGACACCGGGGAGCTGTTTTTT
-	TRBV9	TRBD2	TRBJ2-7	CASSEAGEGYEQYF	TGTGCCAGCAGCGAAGCGGGAGAGGGCTACGAGCAGTACTTC
-	TRBV2	TRBD2	TRBJ2-7	CASSELAGTSYEQYF	TGTGCTAGCAGTGAGCTAGCGGGGACCTCCTACGAGCAGTACTTC
-	TRBV15	-	TRBJ2-5	CATSRGSGTGTQYF	TGTGCCACCAGCAGAGGCAGCGGAACCGGGACCCAGTACTTC
-	TRBV11-2	TRBD2	TRBJ2-1	CASSLLAGNSYNEQFF	TGTGCCAGCAGCTTACTAGCGGGGAACTCCTACAATGAGCAGTTCTTC
-	TRBV27	-	TRBJ1-4	CASSLGPTALLEKLFF	TGTGCCAGCAGCCTGGGCCCGACTGCCTTGCTGGAAAAACTGTTTTTT
-	TRBV27	TRBD2	TRBJ2-7	CASSSLTGLASRSRQYF	TGTGCCAGCAGTTCATTAACGGGACTAGCGTCCCGCAGCAGGCAGTACTTC
-	TRBV4-1	-	TRBJ2-4	CASSQDSGQIQYF	TGCGCCAGCAGCCAAGACTCAGGTCAGATTCAGTACTTC
-	TRBV7-8	-	TRBJ1-2	CASSLGGTSNYGYTF	TGTGCCAGCAGCTTGGGCGGGACATCTAACTATGGCTACACCTTC